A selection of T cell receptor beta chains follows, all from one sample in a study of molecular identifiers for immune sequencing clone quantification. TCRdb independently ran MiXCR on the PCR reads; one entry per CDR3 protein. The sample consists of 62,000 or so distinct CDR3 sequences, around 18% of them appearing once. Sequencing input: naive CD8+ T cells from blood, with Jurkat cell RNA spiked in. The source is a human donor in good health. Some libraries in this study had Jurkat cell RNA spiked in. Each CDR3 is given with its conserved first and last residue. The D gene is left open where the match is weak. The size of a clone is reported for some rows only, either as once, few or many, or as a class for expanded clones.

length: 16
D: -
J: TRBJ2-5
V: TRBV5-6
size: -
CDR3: CASSLGLLLDQETQYF
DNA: TGTGCCAGCAGCTTGGGGCTCTTACTGGACCAAGAGACCCAGTACTTC

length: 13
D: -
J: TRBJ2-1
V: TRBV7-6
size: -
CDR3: CASSSSITNELFF
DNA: TGTGCCAGCAGCTCCTCCATTACGAATGAGCTGTTCTTC

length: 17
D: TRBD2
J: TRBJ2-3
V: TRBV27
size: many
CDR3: CASSLIRLAGSTDTQYF
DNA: TGTGCCAGCAGTTTAATAAGACTAGCGGGATCCACAGATACGCAGTATTTT

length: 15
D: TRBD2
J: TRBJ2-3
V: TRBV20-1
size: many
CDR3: CSAPWTSGFTDTQYF
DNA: TGCAGTGCTCCATGGACTAGCGGATTCACAGATACGCAGTATTTT

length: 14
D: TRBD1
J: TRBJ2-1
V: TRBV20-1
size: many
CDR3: CSASGTGAYNEQFF
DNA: TGCAGTGCTAGTGGGACAGGGGCCTACAATGAGCAGTTCTTC

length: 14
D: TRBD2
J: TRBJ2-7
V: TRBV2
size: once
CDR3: CASSGGEAVYEQYF
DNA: TGTGCCAGCTCGGGGGGGGAGGCGGTCTACGAGCAGTACTTC

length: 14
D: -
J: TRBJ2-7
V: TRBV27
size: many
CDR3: CASSLIGRNYEQYF
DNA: TGTGCCAGCAGTTTAATCGGTCGGAACTACGAGCAGTACTTC

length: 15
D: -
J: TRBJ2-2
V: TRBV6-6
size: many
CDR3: CASSFGLPGAGELFF
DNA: TGTGCCAGCAGTTTTGGACTTCCCGGGGCCGGGGAGCTGTTTTTT

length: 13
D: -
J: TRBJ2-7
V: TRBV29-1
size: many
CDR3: CSVEVNPGYEQYF
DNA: TGCAGCGTTGAAGTGAATCCGGGGTACGAGCAGTACTTC

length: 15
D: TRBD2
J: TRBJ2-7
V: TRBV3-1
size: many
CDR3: CASSQAAGVGYEQYF
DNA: TGTGCCAGCAGCCAGGCAGCGGGAGTTGGGTACGAGCAGTACTTC

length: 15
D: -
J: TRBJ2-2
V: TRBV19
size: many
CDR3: CASSMGLLAGGELFF
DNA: TGTGCCAGTAGTATGGGACTGTTGGCGGGAGGGGAGCTGTTTTTT

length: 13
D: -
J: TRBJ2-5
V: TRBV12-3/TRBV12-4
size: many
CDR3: CASRTGMGETQYF
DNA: TGTGCCAGCAGGACCGGGATGGGGGAGACCCAGTACTTC

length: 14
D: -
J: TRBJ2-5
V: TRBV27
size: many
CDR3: CASSSWGREETQYF
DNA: TGTGCCAGCAGTTCGTGGGGTAGAGAAGAGACCCAGTACTTC

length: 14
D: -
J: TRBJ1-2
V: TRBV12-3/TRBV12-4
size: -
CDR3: CASSPPGQGMGYTF
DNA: TGTGCCAGCAGTCCACCGGGACAAGGAATGGGCTACACCTTC

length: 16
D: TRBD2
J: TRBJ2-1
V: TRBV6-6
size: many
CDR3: CASSSGRLADYNEQFF
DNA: TGTGCCAGCAGTTCTGGAAGACTAGCGGACTACAATGAGCAGTTCTTC

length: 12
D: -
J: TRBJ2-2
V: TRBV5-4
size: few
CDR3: CASKWNTGELFF
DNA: TGTGCCAGCAAATGGAACACCGGGGAGCTGTTTTTT

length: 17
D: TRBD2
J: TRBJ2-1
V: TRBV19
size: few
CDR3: CASSPTSGRFSYNEQFF
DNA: TGTGCCAGTAGCCCTACTAGCGGGAGGTTTTCCTACAATGAGCAGTTCTTC

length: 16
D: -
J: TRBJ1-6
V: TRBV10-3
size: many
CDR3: CAISAGPTELNPPLHF
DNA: TGTGCCATCAGCGCAGGCCCGACAGAATTGAACCCACCCCTCCACTTT

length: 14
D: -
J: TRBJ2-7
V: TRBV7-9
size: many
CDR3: CASSLRQPIYEQYF
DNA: TGTGCCAGCAGCTTAAGGCAGCCGATCTACGAGCAGTACTTC

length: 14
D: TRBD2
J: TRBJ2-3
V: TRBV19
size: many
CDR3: CASSMSSGTHTQYF
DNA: TGTGCCAGTAGTATGTCTAGCGGGACCCATACGCAGTATTTT

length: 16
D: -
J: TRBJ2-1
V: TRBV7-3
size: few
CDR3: CASSAGVQATYNEQFF
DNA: TGTGCCAGCAGCGCCGGGGTGCAGGCCACCTACAATGAGCAGTTCTTC

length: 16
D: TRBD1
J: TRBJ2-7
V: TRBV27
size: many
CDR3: CASSLSLQGADYEQYF
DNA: TGTGCCAGCAGTTTATCTTTACAGGGGGCAGACTACGAGCAGTACTTC

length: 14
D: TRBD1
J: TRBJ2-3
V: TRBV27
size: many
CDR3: CASTRDRGTDTQYF
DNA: TGTGCCAGTACACGGGACAGGGGCACAGATACGCAGTATTTT

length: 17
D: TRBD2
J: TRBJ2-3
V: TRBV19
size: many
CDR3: CASSPSTWAGGSDTQYF
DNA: TGTGCCAGTAGCCCATCCACCTGGGCGGGAGGTTCAGATACGCAGTATTTT

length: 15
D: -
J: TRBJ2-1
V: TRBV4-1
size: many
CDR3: CASSHPAGGDNEQFF
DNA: TGCGCCAGCAGCCACCCAGCCGGAGGGGACAATGAGCAGTTCTTC

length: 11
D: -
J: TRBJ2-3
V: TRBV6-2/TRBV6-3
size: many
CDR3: CASDFEDTQYF
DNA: TGTGCCAGCGATTTTGAAGATACGCAGTATTTT

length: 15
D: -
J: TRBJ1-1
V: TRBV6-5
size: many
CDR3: CASSYSYGRAAEAFF
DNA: TGTGCCAGCAGTTACTCGTATGGTCGGGCAGCTGAAGCTTTCTTT

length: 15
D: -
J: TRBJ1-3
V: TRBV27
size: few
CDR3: CASKLTGSSGNTIYF
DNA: TGTGCCAGCAAACTAACAGGCAGCTCTGGAAACACCATATATTTT

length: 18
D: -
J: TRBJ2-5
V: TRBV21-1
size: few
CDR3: CASSKESLFREAQETQYF
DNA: TGTGCCAGCAGCAAAGAGTCGTTGTTTCGGGAGGCGCAAGAGACCCAGTACTTC

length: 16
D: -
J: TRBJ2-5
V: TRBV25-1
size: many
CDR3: CASSDSRGGGTETQYF
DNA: TGTGCCAGCAGTGATTCCCGAGGGGGCGGGACAGAGACCCAGTACTTC

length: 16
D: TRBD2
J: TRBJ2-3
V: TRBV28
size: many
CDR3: CASSPLGGASTDTQYF
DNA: TGTGCCAGCAGCCCTCTCGGGGGGGCGAGCACAGATACGCAGTATTTT